Below are 26 T cell receptor beta chains sequenced from a single sample in a study of T cells in Graves' hyperthyroidism and ophthalmopathy (dated by TCRdb to between 2018 and 2020). The method was multiplex PCR. TCRdb lists the instrument as Illumina HiSeq 2000. TCR beta CDR3 regions were amplified from RNA transcripts. A first-round RT-PCR of the TCR CDR3 used the HTBI primer set with the Qiagen OneStep RT-PCR kit. Clones were called with MiXCR by TCRdb after fastp trimmed the public reads at Q25, and only in-frame beta chains were retained. CDR3 protein duplicates are merged, each entry listing the most common genes and DNA. The sample includes 350,000 to 400,000 distinct CDR3 sequences, with about 18% observed a single time. The ten largest make up about 3.7% of the sample. Sequences were obtained from blood. The receptor source for this set is a woman aged 18-29 years with Graves' hyperthyroidism.

This clonotype appeared many times. The chain carries TRBV28 and TRBJ1-5; 10 nucleotides match TRBD1. Per the germline V gene, CDR1 is MDHEN and CDR2 is SYDVKM. After removal of 5 bases from V and 11 bases from J, the junction contained 9 bases not matched to a gene. The length of the CDR3 is 14 residues. The CDR3 loop is CASSTPGQGDAQHF. Written as DNA, the CDR3 is TGTGCCAGCAGTACACCAGGACAGGGGGACGCCCAGCATTTT.

In this sample, this clonotype turned up many times. CDR3 sequence: CASSSHGTGYHEQYF. The CDR3 DNA reads TGTGCCAGCAGTTCCCACGGGACAGGGTACCACGAGCAGTACTTC. V usage is TRBV6-5 and J usage is TRBJ2-7; TRBD1 agrees at 9 bases. The junction had 9 bases not matched to a gene; V was cut back by 4 bases and J by 5 bases. CDR1 and CDR2 from the germline V gene are MNHEY and SVGAGI. The CDR3 loop spans 15 amino acids.

This clonotype occurred many times. This chain joins TRBV15 and TRBJ1-1, with 7 bases that match TRBD1. The length of the CDR3 is 16 residues. The V segment lost 1 base and the J segment 2 bases; nucleotides outside the gene matches: 7. CDR1 is LNHNV and CDR2 is YYDKDF in the germline V gene (reference sequence). The CDR3 loop reads CATSRGPGTANTEAFF. The CDR3 bases are TGTGCCACCAGCAGAGGGCCCGGGACAGCAAACACTGAAGCTTTCTTT.

This clonotype is a singleton in its sample. The V call is TRBV7-8, the J call TRBJ1-2, with a tentative D call TRBD1 (5 bases). Germline CDR1 is SGHVS and CDR2 is FQNEAQ. V lost 5 bases to trimming and J lost 6 bases, with 19 bases between them. The CDR3 contains 15 residues. CDR3 protein: CASSQVVGAGDGYTF. The CDR3 DNA follows: TGTGCCAGCAGCCAAGTGGTAGGGGCGGGAGATGGCTACACCTTC.

This clonotype was found many times. This CDR3 is missing its conserved last phenylalanine or tryptophan, likely due to a read error. The CDR3 DNA follows: TGTGCCAGCAGTGGGTTTGGACAGGGGCCCTATGGCTACACCCTC. Protein sequence: CASSGFGQGPYGYTL. The rearrangement joins TRBV2 to TRBJ1-2, with 9 bases identical to TRBD1. This CDR3 region has 15 residues. V gave up 4 bases and J gave up 4 bases; unmatched junction bases: 7. Germline V CDR1 and CDR2: SNHLY, FYNNEI.

This clonotype was seen at least ten times. The V and J genes are TRBV29-1 and TRBJ1-2; D is ambiguous. V lost 4 bases, J lost 4 bases, and 10 bases lay in between. CDR3 size: 12 residues. Germline values: CDR1 SQVTM, CDR2 ANQGSEA. In DNA, the CDR3 is TGCAGCGTTGTTCTCCCTTTCTATGGCTACACCTTC. Amino acids: CSVVLPFYGYTF.

This clonotype was observed many times. V gene TRBV19 combines with J gene TRBJ2-7; possible D gene TRBD2, 6 bases. V gave up 3 bases and J gave up 0 bases, with 12 bases separating them. CDR1 is LNHDA and CDR2 is SQIVND in the germline V gene (reference sequence). This CDR3 comprises 15 residues. CDR3 nucleotide sequence: TGTGCCAGTAGTATGATGCAGCGGGCCTCCTACGAGCAGTACTTC. Encoded protein: CASSMMQRASYEQYF.

This clonotype was counted ten times or more. For the CDR3, the DNA is TGTGCCAGCAGCATACGAGAGACGGCTTTAGGAAACACCATATATTTT. Its translation is CASSIRETALGNTIYF. V and J are TRBV9 and TRBJ1-3, with unresolved D. The V end lost 4 bases, the J end lost 4 bases, and 18 bases lay between the germline ends. Germline V gene data show CDR1 as SGDLS and CDR2 as YYNGEE. This CDR3 comprises 16 residues.

This clonotype came up many times. J is TRBJ2-7 and V is TRBV6-1; 8 positions agree with TRBD1. The CDR3 is 15 amino acids. J was trimmed by 1 base and V by 3 bases; bases with no gene match: 5. Germline V CDR1 and CDR2: MNHNS, SASEGT. CDR3 residues: CASSEEDRGSYEQYF. CDR3 DNA: TGTGCCAGCAGTGAGGAAGACAGGGGATCCTACGAGCAGTACTTC.

This clonotype has only a few counts. V and J are TRBV7-2 and TRBJ2-3; weak D call: TRBD2 (6 bases). Germline loops: CDR1 SGHTA, CDR2 FQGNSA. The CDR3 runs to 13 residues. V lost 5 bases, J lost 8 bases, and 14 bases lay in between. CDR3 coding DNA: TGTGCCAGCAGCCCCCGCGTCGGGGGTACGCAGTATTTT. This sequence encodes CASSPRVGGTQYF.

In its sample, this clonotype was seen many times. The V gene is TRBV19, the J gene TRBJ2-2; TRBD2 might be the D (5 bases). This CDR3 spans 14 amino acids. CDR1 and CDR2 from the germline V gene are LNHDA and SQIVND (reference sequence). The V end lost 9 bases, the J end lost 1 base, and 12 bases lay between the germline ends. CDR3 coding DNA: TGTGCCAGCCGCGGGCACCGGAACACCGGGGAGCTGTTTTTT. This sequence encodes CASRGHRNTGELFF. Complete variable domain (other parts from reference TRBV19 and TRBJ2-2): DGGITQSPKYLFRKEGQNVTLSCEQNLNHDAMYWYRQDPGQGLRLIYYSQIVNDFQKGDIAEGYSVSREKKESFPLTVTSAQKNPTAFYLCASRGHRNTGELFFGEGSRLTVL.

As to this clonotype: This may stem from a read error, because a much larger clone lies one nucleotide away. This chain links TRBV4-2 with TRBJ2-4, with D maybe TRBD2 (6 bases). The CDR3 is made up of 14 amino acids. Germline V gene data show CDR1 as LGHNA and CDR2 as YNFKEQ. CDR3 sequence: CASSPPGAKNMQYF. The CDR3 nucleotides are TGTGCCAGCAGTCCCCCGGGAGCCAAAAACATGCAGTACTTC.

CDR3 coding DNA: TGTGCCTGGAGTGTGTGGCGGACCTCACCACGCACCGGGGAGCTGTTTTTT. This encodes CAWSVWRTSPRTGELFF. V and J are TRBV30 and TRBJ2-2; no clear D gene. CDR3 length: 17 amino acids. Trimming shortened V by 0 bases and J by 4 bases, and 18 bases separated the two germline ends. CDR1 is GTSNPN and CDR2 is SVGIG in the germline V gene (reference sequence).

This clonotype was detected ten times or more. The chain carries TRBV20-1 and TRBJ1-3; the match to TRBD1 covers 7 bases. Germline trimming cut 2 bases from V and 0 bases from J; bases unmatched to any gene: 10. The CDR3 extends over 17 amino acids. Germline V gene data show CDR1 as DFQATT and CDR2 as SNEGSKA (reference sequence). The CDR3 is CSARPLDRTLSGNTIYF. In nucleotides, the CDR3 is TGCAGTGCTAGACCCTTGGACAGGACGCTCTCTGGAAACACCATATATTTT.

This clonotype came up many times. Germline is not matched at one junction end, which may reflect a read error. The chain employs TRBV2 and TRBJ2-4; D gene ambiguous. CDR3 length: 15 residues. Germline values: CDR1 SNHLY, CDR2 FYNNEI. The DNA for the CDR3 is TGTGCCAGCAGTGAAGCGGCGGTAGCCAAAAACATTAAGTACTTC. Amino acids: CASSEAAVAKNIKYF.

Ten or more counts support this clonotype. This sequence joins TRBV24-1 and TRBJ2-6; the D is unclear. This CDR3 has 18 residues. V was cut by 3 bases and J by 0 bases, with 14 bases left in between. Germline-derived CDR1 and CDR2 are KGHDR and SFDVKD. CDR3 nucleotides: TGTGCCACCAGTGATCCCTCCCCTTCTGACTCTGGGGCCAACGTCCTGACTTTC. Translated: CATSDPSPSDSGANVLTF.

This clonotype has ten or more counts. The junction departs from germline at one end; a sequencing error may be responsible. The CDR3 reads CASSLGTANTEAFF. Here the CDR3 DNA reads TGTGCCAGCAGCTTAGGGACAGCGAACACTGAAGCTTTCTTT. The chain is built from TRBV5-1 and TRBJ1-1; TRBD1 matches 7 bases. This CDR3 comprises 14 residues. Germline V gene data show CDR1 as SGHRS and CDR2 as YFSETQ.

This clonotype has a count of ten or more. CDR3: CASSQGVTGADGAEAFF. The CDR3 coding sequence is TGCGCCAGCAGCCAAGGGGTAACAGGTGCCGATGGTGCTGAAGCTTTCTTT. The chain has TRBV4-1 and TRBJ1-1; the D gene is possibly TRBD1 (5 bases). Trimming pared 1 base from V and 6 bases from J, leaving 21 bases between. The germline V gene has CDR1 MGHRA and CDR2 YSYEKL. This CDR3 has 17 amino acids.

The chain links TRBV4-2 to TRBJ1-5; D gene ambiguous. Trimming pared 0 bases from V and 5 bases from J, leaving 5 bases between. Germline V gene data show CDR1 as LGHNA and CDR2 as YNFKEQ. The CDR3 is 13 amino acids. The CDR3 nucleotides are TGTGCCAGCAGCCAAGATATGGATCAGCCCCAGCATTTT. Translated: CASSQDMDQPQHF.

The table lists this clonotype with a few counts. At one boundary the junction diverges from the germline segment, which might be a read error. CDR3 loop: CASRLDHSGSNTEASF. CDR3 nucleotide sequence: TGCGCCAGCAGACTGGATCACAGCGGATCAAACACTGAAGCTTCCTTT. The rearrangement links TRBV5-1 to TRBJ1-1; the D is unclear. CDR1 SGHRS and CDR2 YFSETQ come from the germline V gene. CDR3 length equals 16 residues.

The rearrangement joins TRBV6-1 to TRBJ1-6; no clear D gene. Looked up from germline, CDR1 is MNHNS and CDR2 is SASEGT. Trimming removed 6 bases from V and 11 bases from J, with 14 bases in between. The CDR3 totals 13 residues. The CDR3 loop reads CASRTEFGAPLHF. The CDR3 DNA reads as TGTGCCAGCAGGACGGAGTTCGGGGCACCCCTCCACTTT.

This clonotype has ten or more counts. The rearrangement links TRBV20-1 to TRBJ1-2; 7 bases agree with TRBD1. The CDR3 has 12 amino acids. Trimming removed 5 bases from V and 7 bases from J; junction bases left unmatched: 7. CDR1 DFQATT and CDR2 SNEGSKA come from the germline V gene (reference sequence). DNA for the CDR3: TGCAGTGCTGGACAGGTCGGGTTTGGCTACACCTTC. Translated, it gives CSAGQVGFGYTF.

This clonotype was recorded at least ten times. The V call is TRBV30, the J call TRBJ1-5; D gene ambiguous. Between the trimmed V and J ends, which lost 2 bases and 5 bases, there was a span of 13 bases. Germline values: CDR1 GTSNPN, CDR2 SVGIG (reference sequence). The CDR3 spans 14 residues. CDR3 sequence (DNA): TGTGCCTGGAGTTGGAATGGACGAGATCAGCCCCAGCATTTT. Residues: CAWSWNGRDQPQHF. Variable domain in full (rest from reference TRBV30 and TRBJ1-5): SQTIHQWPATLVQPVGSPLSLECTVEGTSNPNLYWYRQAAGRGLQLLFYSVGIGQISSEVPQNLSASRPQDRQFILSSKKLLLSDSGFYLCAWSWNGRDQPQHFGDGTRLSIL.

This clonotype was detected ten times or more. V usage is TRBV10-3 and J usage is TRBJ1-1, with no clear D. The V end was cut by 4 bases, the J end by 1 base, with 4 bases between. This CDR3 contains 12 residues. In germline, CDR1 is ENHRY, CDR2 SYGVKD. The CDR3 DNA follows: TGTGCCATCAGTGCTCCGAACACTGAAGCTTTCTTT. Translation: CAISAPNTEAFF.

This clonotype has a count of ten or more. The chain uses TRBV6-1 and TRBJ2-7; 7 bases align to TRBD1. The junction had 8 bases not matched to a gene; V was cut back by 6 bases and J by 3 bases. In germline, CDR1 is MNHNS, CDR2 SASEGT. The CDR3 has 14 residues. CDR3 in amino acids: CASRPTGSYYEQYF. The CDR3 nucleotides read TGTGCCAGCAGGCCGACAGGGAGCTACTACGAGCAGTACTTC.

The sample holds a few counts of this clonotype. The J gene is TRBJ1-2, the V gene TRBV18, with 7 bases lining up with TRBD1. This CDR3 is built from 13 residues. V lost 3 bases, J lost 8 bases, and 6 bases stayed unmatched. Germline loops: CDR1 KGHSH, CDR2 LQKENI. The CDR3 here is CASSPDREEGYTF. In DNA form, the CDR3 reads TGTGCCAGCTCACCTGACAGGGAGGAGGGCTACACCTTC.